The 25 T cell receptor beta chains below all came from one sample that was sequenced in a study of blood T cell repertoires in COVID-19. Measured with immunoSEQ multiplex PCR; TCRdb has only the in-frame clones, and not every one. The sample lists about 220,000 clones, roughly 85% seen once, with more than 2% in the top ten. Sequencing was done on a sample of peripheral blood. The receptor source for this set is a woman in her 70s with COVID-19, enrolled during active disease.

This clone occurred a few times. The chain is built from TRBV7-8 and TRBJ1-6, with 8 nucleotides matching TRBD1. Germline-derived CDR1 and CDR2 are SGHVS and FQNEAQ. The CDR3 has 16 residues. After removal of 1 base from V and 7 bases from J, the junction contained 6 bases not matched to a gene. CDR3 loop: CASSLVGRTGNSPLHF. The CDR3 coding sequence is TGTGCCAGCAGCTTAGTCGGGCGGACAGGGAATTCACCCCTCCACTTT.

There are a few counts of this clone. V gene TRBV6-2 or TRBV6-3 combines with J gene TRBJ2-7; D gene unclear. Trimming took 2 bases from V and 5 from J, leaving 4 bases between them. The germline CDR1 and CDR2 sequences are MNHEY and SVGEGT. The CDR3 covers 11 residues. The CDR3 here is CASSYADEQYF. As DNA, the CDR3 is TGTGCCAGCAGTTACGCAGACGAGCAGTACTTC.

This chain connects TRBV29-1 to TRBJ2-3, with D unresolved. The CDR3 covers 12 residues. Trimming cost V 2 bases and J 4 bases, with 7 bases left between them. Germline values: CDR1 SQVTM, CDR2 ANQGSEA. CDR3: CSVEMAADTQYF. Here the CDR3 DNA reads TGCAGCGTTGAAATGGCGGCAGATACGCAGTATTTT.

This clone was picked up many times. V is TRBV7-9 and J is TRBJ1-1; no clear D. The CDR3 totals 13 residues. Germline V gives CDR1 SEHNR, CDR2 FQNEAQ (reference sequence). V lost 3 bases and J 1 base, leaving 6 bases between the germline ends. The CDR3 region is CASSFNRNTEAFF. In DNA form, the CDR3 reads TGTGCCAGCAGCTTTAACAGGAACACTGAAGCTTTCTTT.

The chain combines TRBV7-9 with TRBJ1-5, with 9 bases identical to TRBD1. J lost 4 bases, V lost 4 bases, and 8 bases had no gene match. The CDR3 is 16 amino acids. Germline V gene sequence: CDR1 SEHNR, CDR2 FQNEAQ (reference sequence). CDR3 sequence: CASSSLEGQGNQPQHF. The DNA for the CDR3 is TGTGCCAGCAGCTCTCTCGAGGGACAGGGAAATCAGCCCCAGCATTTT.

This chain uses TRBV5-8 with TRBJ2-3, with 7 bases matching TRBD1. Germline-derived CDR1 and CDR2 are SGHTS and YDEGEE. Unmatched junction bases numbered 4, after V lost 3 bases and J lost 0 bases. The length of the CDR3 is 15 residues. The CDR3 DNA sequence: TGTGCCAGCAGCTCGGGACAGCCGAGCACAGATACGCAGTATTTT. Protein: CASSSGQPSTDTQYF.

CDR3 residues: CASGLVLSGQGLENTEAFF. DNA of the CDR3: TGTGCTAGTGGTTTGGTACTATCGGGACAGGGGTTAGAGAACACTGAAGCTTTCTTT. The chain links TRBV12-5 to TRBJ1-1; 10 positions agree with TRBD1. Germline CDR1 reads LGHNT; CDR2 reads FRNRAP. There are 19 residues in the CDR3. V was pared by 0 bases and J by 1 base, with 11 bases of the junction left unmatched.

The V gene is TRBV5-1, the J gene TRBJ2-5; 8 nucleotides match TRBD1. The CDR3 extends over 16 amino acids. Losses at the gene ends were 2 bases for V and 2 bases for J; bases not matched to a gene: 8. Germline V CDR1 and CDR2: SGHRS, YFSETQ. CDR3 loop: CASSLPPGQAQETQYF. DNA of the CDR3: TGCGCCAGCAGCTTACCGCCGGGACAGGCTCAAGAGACCCAGTACTTC.

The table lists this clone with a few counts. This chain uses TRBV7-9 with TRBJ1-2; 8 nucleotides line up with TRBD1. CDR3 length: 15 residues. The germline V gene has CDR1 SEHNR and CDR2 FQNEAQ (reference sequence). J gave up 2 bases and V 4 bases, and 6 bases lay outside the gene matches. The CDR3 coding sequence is TGTGCCAGCAGCTCTCCCGGGACAGGAAACTATGGCTACACCTTC. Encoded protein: CASSSPGTGNYGYTF.

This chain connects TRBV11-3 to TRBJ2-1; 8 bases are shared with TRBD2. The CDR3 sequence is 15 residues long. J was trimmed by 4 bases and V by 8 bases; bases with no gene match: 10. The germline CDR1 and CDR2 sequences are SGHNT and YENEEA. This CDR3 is CASGSLAGGYNEQFF. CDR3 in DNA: TGTGCCAGCGGGAGCTTGGCGGGGGGTTACAATGAGCAGTTCTTC. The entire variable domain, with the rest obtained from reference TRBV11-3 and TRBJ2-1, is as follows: EAGVVQSPRYKIIEKKQPVAFWCNPISGHNTLYWYLQNLGQGPELLIRYENEEAVDDSQLPKDRFSAERLKGVDSTLKIQPAELGDSAVYLCASGSLAGGYNEQFFGPGTRLTVL.

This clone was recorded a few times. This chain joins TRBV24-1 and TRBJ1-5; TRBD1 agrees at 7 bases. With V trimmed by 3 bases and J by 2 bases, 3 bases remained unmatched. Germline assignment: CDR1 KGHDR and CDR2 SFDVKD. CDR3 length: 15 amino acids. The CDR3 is CATSDRGGRNQPQHF. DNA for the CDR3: TGTGCCACCAGTGATAGAGGGGGCCGCAATCAGCCCCAGCATTTT.

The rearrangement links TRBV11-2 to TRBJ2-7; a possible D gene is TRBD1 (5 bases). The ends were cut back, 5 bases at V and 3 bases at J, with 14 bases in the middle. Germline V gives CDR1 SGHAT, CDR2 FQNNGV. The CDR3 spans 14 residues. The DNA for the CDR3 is TGTGCCAGCAGCCGACTGACAGATTTCTACGAGCAGTACTTC. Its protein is CASSRLTDFYEQYF.

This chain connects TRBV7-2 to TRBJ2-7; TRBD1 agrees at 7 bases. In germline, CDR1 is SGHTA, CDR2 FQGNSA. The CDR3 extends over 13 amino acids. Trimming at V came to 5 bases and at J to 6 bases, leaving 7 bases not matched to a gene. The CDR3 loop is CASSARQGGEQYF. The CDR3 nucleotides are TGTGCCAGCAGCGCCCGACAGGGTGGCGAGCAGTACTTC.

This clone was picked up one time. Here the CDR3 DNA reads TGTGCCAGCAGCCCCGGACTAGCGGGGTTCACAGATACGCAGTATTTT. It codes for CASSPGLAGFTDTQYF. This chain uses TRBV9 with TRBJ2-3; 12 bases are shared with TRBD2. Trimming at V came to 4 bases and at J to 2 bases, leaving 5 bases not matched to a gene. The CDR3 length is 16 residues. Germline CDR1 SGDLS, CDR2 YYNGEE.

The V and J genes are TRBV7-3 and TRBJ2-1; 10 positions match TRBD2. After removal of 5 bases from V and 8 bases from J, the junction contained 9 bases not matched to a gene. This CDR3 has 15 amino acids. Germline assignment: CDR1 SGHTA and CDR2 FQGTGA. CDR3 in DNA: TGTGCCAGCAGCCTCGGAGCGGGGGGGCTAGATGAGCAGTTCTTC. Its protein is CASSLGAGGLDEQFF.

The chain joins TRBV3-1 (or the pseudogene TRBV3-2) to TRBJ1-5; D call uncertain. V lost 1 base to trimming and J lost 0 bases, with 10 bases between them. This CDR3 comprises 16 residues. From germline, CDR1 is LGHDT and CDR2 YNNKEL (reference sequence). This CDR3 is CASSQGSGFSNQPQHF. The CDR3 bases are TGTGCCAGCAGCCAAGGTTCGGGGTTTAGCAATCAGCCCCAGCATTTT.

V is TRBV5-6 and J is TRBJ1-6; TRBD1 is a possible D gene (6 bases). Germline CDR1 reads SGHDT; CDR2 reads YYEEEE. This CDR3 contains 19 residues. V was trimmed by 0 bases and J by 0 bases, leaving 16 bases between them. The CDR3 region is CASSLEGGHLSSYNSPLHF. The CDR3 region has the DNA TGTGCCAGCAGCTTGGAAGGGGGACATTTGAGCTCCTATAATTCACCCCTCCACTTT.

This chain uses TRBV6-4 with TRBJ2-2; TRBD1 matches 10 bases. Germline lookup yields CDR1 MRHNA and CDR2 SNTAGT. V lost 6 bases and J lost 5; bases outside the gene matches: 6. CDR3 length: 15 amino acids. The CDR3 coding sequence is TGTGCCAGCAGGCTTTGGACAGGGGGTACCGGGGAGCTGTTTTTT. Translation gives CASRLWTGGTGELFF.

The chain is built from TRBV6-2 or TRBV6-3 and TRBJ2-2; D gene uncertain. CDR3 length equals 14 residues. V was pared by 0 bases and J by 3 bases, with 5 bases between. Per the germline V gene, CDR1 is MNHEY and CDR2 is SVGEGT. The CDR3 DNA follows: TGTGCCAGCAGTTACTCGGGCGACACCGGGGAGCTGTTTTTT. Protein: CASSYSGDTGELFF.

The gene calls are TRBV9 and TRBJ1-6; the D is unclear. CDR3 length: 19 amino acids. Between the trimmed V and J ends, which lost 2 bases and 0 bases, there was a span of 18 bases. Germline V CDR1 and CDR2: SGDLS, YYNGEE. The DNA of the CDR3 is TGTGCCAGCAGCGTTGAAATTTCCCTAGGTGGCTCCTATAATTCACCCCTCCACTTT. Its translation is CASSVEISLGGSYNSPLHF.

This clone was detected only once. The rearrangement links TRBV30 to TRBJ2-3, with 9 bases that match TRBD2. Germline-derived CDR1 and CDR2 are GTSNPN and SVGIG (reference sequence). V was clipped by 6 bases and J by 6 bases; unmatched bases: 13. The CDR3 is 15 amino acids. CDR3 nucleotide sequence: TGTGCCTGTAGGGAGGGTAGCGGGAGTAGGGATACGCAGTATTTT. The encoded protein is CACREGSGSRDTQYF.

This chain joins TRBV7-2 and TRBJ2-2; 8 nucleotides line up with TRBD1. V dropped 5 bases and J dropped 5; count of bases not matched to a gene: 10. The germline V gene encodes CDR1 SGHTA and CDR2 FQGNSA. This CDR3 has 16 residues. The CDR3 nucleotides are TGTGCCAGCAGCCTGTTTTCAGGGGGCTGGACCGGGGAGCTGTTTTTT. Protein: CASSLFSGGWTGELFF. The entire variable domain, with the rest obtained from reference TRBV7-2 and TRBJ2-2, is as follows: GAGVSQSPSNKVTEKGKDVELRCDPISGHTALYWYRQSLGQGLEFLIYFQGNSAPDKSGLPSDRFSAERTGGSVSTLTIQRTQQEDSAVYLCASSLFSGGWTGELFFGEGSRLTVL.

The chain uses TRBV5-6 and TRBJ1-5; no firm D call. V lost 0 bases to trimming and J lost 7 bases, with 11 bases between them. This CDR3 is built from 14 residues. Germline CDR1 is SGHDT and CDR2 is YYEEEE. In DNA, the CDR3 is TGTGCCAGCAGCTTGGAAGGACTCAGGCAGCCCCAGCATTTT. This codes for CASSLEGLRQPQHF.

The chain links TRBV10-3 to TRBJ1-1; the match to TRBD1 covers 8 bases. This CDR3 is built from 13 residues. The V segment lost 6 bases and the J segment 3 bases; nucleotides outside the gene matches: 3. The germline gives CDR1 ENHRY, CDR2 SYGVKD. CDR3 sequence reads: CAISLGQDTEAFF. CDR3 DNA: TGTGCCATCAGCCTGGGACAGGACACTGAAGCTTTCTTT.

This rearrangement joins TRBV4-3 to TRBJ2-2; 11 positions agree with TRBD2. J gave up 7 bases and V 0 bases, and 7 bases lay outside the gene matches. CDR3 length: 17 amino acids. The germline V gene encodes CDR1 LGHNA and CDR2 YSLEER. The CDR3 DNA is TGCGCCAGCAGCCAAGAGAGTAGCGGGGGGGCTGGCGGGGAGCTGTTTTTT. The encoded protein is CASSQESSGGAGGELFF.